The source of this T cell receptor (beta chain) is a study of shared clonotypes between healthy human individuals. The deep-level immunoSEQ assay was used. Some clones are missing from TCRdb's copy, which holds only in-frame ones; the method was immunoSEQ multiplex PCR. Of a few million clones in the sample, roughly 95% were seen once. Germline values: CDR1 LNHDA, CDR2 SQIVND (reference sequence). J was trimmed by 7 bases and V by 3 bases; bases with no gene match: 9. This CDR3 has 15 amino acids. CD45RO-negative, CCR7-positively selected cells formed the naive CD8 fraction, excluding terminally differentiated effector memory CD45RA+ cells. Among the donors, all were Caucasian adults who lived in Nashville, Tennessee. As to this clone: What it binds is not known.

Study results and caveats: Clonotypes which were not shared had lower generation probabilities than clonotypes that all four donors shared.

The chain combines TRBV19 with TRBJ1-1; 9 bases are shared with TRBD1. The receptor comes from a man aged 18 to 29 in good health. Some clones in this sample may be carry-over from other donors' samples. Source material: naive CD8+ T cells from PBMCs. The CDR3 region is CASSIRGQGIDEAFF. CDR3 DNA: TGTGCCAGTAGTATTCGGGGACAGGGAATCGATGAAGCTTTCTTT.